This T cell receptor beta chain came from a study of T cell changes during pregnancy in multiple sclerosis. V lost 7 bases and J lost 2; bases outside the gene matches: 7. CDR1 MNHNS and CDR2 SASEGT come from the germline V gene. The CDR3 totals 15 residues. Clones were read by immunoSEQ multiplex PCR, and TCRdb kept only the in-frame ones, dropping some. This sample has 100,000 or so clones, with over 85% found just once. This rearrangement joins TRBV6-1 to TRBJ2-1; the match to TRBD1 covers 8 bases. This sequence was found in a female donor in good health, enrolled as a control in a pregnancy study. This sample comprised peripheral blood, obtained after pregnancy. The CDR3 loop is CASTLTGATYNEQFF. The CDR3, as DNA: TGTGCCAGCACCCTGACAGGGGCGACCTACAATGAGCAGTTCTTC.